A selection of T cell receptor beta chains follows, all from one sample in a study of cytomegalovirus exposure and HLA in healthy donors. Measured with immunoSEQ multiplex PCR; TCRdb has only the in-frame clones, and not every one. The top ten clones hold 4% to 4.5% of a sample with around 80,000 clones, approximately 67% of them seen once. Sequencing input: PBMCs. The receptors derive from a male donor in good health and CMV-seropositive. CDR3s include the opening cysteine and the closing phenylalanine or tryptophan. The D gene is left open where the match is weak. For some rows the clone size is stated as once, few or many, or as a class when expanded; others skip it.

j_gene | v_gene | d_gene | abundance | CDR3aa | CDR3nt
TRBJ2-1 | TRBV10-3 | TRBD1 | few | CAISGGQGWKRIF | TGTGCCATCAGTGGGGGACAGGGGTGGAAAAGAATCTTC
TRBJ1-4 | TRBV7-9 | . | few | CASSAHSGRNEKLFF | TGTGCCAGCAGCGCCCACAGCGGGCGTAATGAAAAACTGTTTTTT
TRBJ1-1 | TRBV18 | . | . | CASSPPMGGAMNTEAFF | TGTGCCAGCTCACCACCTATGGGTGGGGCCATGAACACTGAAGCTTTCTTT
TRBJ2-3 | TRBV7-9 | TRBD2 | . | CSSSFPSGDSGSITDTQYF | TGTTCCAGCAGCTTTCCCTCTGGGGATAGCGGGAGTATAACAGATACGCAGTATTTT
TRBJ2-7 | TRBV27 | . | . | CASSKGGVSYEQYF | TGTGCCAGCAGTAAAGGCGGGGTTTCCTACGAGCAGTACTTC
TRBJ1-2 | TRBV27 | . | . | CASSRRANYGYTF | TGTGCCAGCAGTCGGAGAGCTAACTATGGCTACACCTTC
TRBJ2-1 | TRBV14 | . | once | CASSQAYNEQFF | TGTGCCAGCAGCCAAGCATACAATGAGCAGTTCTTC
TRBJ1-6 | TRBV30 | . | . | CAWVGQLYNSPLHF | TGTGCCTGGGTAGGACAGCTGTATAATTCACCCCTCCACTTT
TRBJ1-1 | TRBV28 | TRBD1 | . | CASTLQGLGTEAFF | TGTGCCAGCACCCTACAGGGGTTGGGCACTGAAGCTTTCTTT
TRBJ1-5 | TRBV27 | TRBD1 | . | CASSVSGTERNQPQHF | TGTGCCAGCAGCGTTTCCGGGACAGAGAGAAATCAGCCCCAGCATTTT
TRBJ2-3 | TRBV27 | . | . | CASSLRVRTDTQYF | TGTGCCAGCAGTTTGCGGGTGCGCACAGATACGCAGTATTTT
TRBJ1-2 | TRBV4-1 | . | . | CASSHSDYGYTF | TGCGCCAGCAGCCATTCCGACTATGGCTACACCTTC
TRBJ1-2 | TRBV6-1 | . | . | CALTVPNYGYTF | TGTGCCTTGACAGTTCCTAACTATGGCTACACCTTC
TRBJ1-2 | TRBV2 | . | . | CASSVDSGYGYTF | TGTGCCAGCAGCGTGGACAGCGGCTATGGCTACACCTTC
TRBJ1-3 | TRBV6-6 | . | . | CASSYTTGTPGNTIYF | TGTGCCAGCAGCTACACAACAGGGACGCCGGGAAACACCATATATTTT